A single count supports the clone carrying this T cell receptor (beta chain). The data originate from a study of blood T cell repertoires in COVID-19. The CDR3 has 13 residues. Germline CDR1 KGHSY, CDR2 FQNENV. V was clipped by 4 bases and J by 5 bases, with 11 bases between them. Sequencing used immunoSEQ multiplex PCR; TCRdb keeps in-frame clones, though not all of them. The sample holds hundreds of thousands of clones, about 79% seen once. The gene calls are TRBV16 and TRBJ1-2, with TRBD1 as a possible D gene (6 bases). The material sequenced was peripheral blood. The TCR comes from a woman aged 80 or over with acute or convalescent COVID-19. In DNA, the CDR3 is TGTGCCAGCAGCCCGGACAGTGTGTATGGCTACACCTTC. Amino acid sequence: CASSPDSVYGYTF.